This TCR beta chain was identified during a study of beta chain features in type 1 diabetes. Germline CDR1 is SGHDN and CDR2 is FVKESK. V was cut by 0 bases and J by 8 bases, with 10 bases left in between. The CDR3 has 13 amino acids. Of the isolated RNA, all was reverse transcribed, and so the sequenced material was expressed TCRB transcripts. The method was immunoSEQ multiplex PCR; TCRdb's version includes in-frame clones alone and lacks a portion of them. The sample gives about 320,000 clones, 14% of which show up once; under 8.5% is in the top ten. In this sample, this clone turned up a few times.

Sequencing was carried out using central memory CD4+ T cells from blood. This TCR was sampled from a man younger than 45 in good health. The V and J genes are TRBV14 and TRBJ1-2, with D possibly being TRBD1 (5 bases). CDR3 in amino acids: CASSQDRVGGYTF. CDR3 DNA: TGTGCCAGCAGCCAAGACAGGGTCGGCGGCTACACCTTC. The entire variable domain, with the rest obtained from reference TRBV14 and TRBJ1-2, is as follows: EAGVTQFPSHSVIEKGQTVTLRCDPISGHDNLYWYRRVMGKEIKFLLHFVKESKQDESGMPNNRFLAERTGGTYSTLKVQPAELEDSGVYFCASSQDRVGGYTFGSGTRLTVV.